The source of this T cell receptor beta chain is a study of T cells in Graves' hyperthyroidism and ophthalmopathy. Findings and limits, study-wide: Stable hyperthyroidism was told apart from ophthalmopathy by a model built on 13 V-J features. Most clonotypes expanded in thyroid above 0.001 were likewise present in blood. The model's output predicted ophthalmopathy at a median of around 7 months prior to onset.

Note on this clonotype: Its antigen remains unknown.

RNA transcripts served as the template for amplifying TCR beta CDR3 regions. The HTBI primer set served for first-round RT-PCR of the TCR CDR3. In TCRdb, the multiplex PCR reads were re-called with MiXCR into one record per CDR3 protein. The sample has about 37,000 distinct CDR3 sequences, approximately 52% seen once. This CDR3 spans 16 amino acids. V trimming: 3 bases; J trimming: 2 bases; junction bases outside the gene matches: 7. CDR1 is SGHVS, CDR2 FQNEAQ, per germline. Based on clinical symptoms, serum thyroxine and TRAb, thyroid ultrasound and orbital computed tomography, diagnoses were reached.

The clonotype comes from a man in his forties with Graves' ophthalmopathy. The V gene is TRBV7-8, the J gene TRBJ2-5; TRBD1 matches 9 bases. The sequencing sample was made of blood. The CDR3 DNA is TGTGCCAGCAGCTTTGGGACAGGGCCCCCACAAGAGACCCAGTACTTC. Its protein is CASSFGTGPPQETQYF.